Following are 26 T cell receptor beta chains from one sample sequenced in a study of T cells in Graves' hyperthyroidism and ophthalmopathy. TCR beta CDR3 region amplification was performed from RNA transcripts. An initial round of RT-PCR targeting the TCR CDR3 relied on the HTBI primer set. TCRdb itself ran the multiplex PCR reads through MiXCR, one entry per CDR3 protein. The sample includes fewer than 450,000 distinct CDR3 sequences, 15% to 20% seen only once; the top ten take almost 35%. The sample taken for sequencing was blood. All receptors derive from a woman aged 25 to 39 with Graves' hyperthyroidism that later progressed to Graves' ophthalmopathy.

This clonotype was counted only a few times. This chain joins TRBV30 and TRBJ2-7; D is undetermined. The CDR3 consists of 13 residues. Trimming removed 5 bases from V and 3 bases from J, with 14 bases in between. Germline values: CDR1 GTSNPN, CDR2 SVGIG (reference sequence). CDR3 sequence: CAWSRSTIYEQYF. In nucleotides, the CDR3 is TGTGCCTGGTCGAGAAGCACAATCTACGAGCAGTACTTC.

The chain combines TRBV5-1 with TRBJ2-7; the match to TRBD2 covers 15 bases. Germline values: CDR1 SGHRS, CDR2 YFSETQ. This CDR3 region has 19 residues. V was clipped by 1 base and J by 0 bases; unmatched bases: 8. The CDR3 loop is CASSLRGTSGRRLSYEQYF. The CDR3 nucleotides are TGCGCCAGCAGCTTGCGGGGGACTAGCGGGAGGCGTCTCTCCTACGAGCAGTACTTC. The whole variable domain, remainder taken from reference TRBV5-1 and TRBJ2-7, is KAGVTQTPRYLIKTRGQQVTLSCSPISGHRSVSWYQQTPGQGLQFLFEYFSETQRNKGNFPGRFSGRQFSNSRSEMNVSTLELGDSALYLCASSLRGTSGRRLSYEQYFGPGTRLTVT.

The chain couples TRBV9 to TRBJ1-2; 10 nucleotides agree with TRBD1. The CDR3 covers 14 residues. The ends lost 0 bases at V and 11 bases at J; junction bases unmatched: 7. CDR1 and CDR2 (germline): SGDLS, YYNGEE. The chain's CDR3 is CASSVDHGTGDYTF. DNA of the CDR3: TGTGCCAGCAGCGTAGACCACGGGACAGGGGATTACACCTTC.

This clonotype occurred many times. The gene calls are TRBV6-6 and TRBJ2-2, with 9 bases lining up with TRBD1. This CDR3 is 17 amino acids long. V trimming: 3 bases; J trimming: 4 bases; junction bases outside the gene matches: 9. The germline V gene encodes CDR1 MNHNY and CDR2 SVGAGI (reference sequence). CDR3 amino acids: CASSYRVTGGGTGELFF. The CDR3 nucleotides read TGTGCCAGCAGTTATCGGGTAACAGGGGGCGGCACCGGGGAGCTGTTTTTT.

This clonotype showed up just a few times. The chain has TRBV19 and TRBJ2-1; TRBD2 agrees at 8 bases. Germline CDR1 is LNHDA and CDR2 is SQIVND (reference sequence). Unmatched junction bases numbered 9, after V lost 7 bases and J lost 4 bases. This CDR3 spans 15 amino acids. CDR3 residues: CASTPQAGAYNEQFF. Written as DNA, the CDR3 is TGTGCCAGTACTCCCCAAGCGGGAGCGTACAATGAGCAGTTCTTC.

The J gene is TRBJ2-5, the V gene TRBV28, with 11 bases aligning to TRBD2. This CDR3 is 16 amino acids long. The V gene's germline CDR1 is MDHEN and CDR2 SYDVKM. V trimming: 6 bases; J trimming: 5 bases; junction bases outside the gene matches: 11. This CDR3 is CASSRGLAGGGETQYF. The CDR3 DNA reads as TGTGCCAGCAGCCGAGGTCTAGCGGGGGGAGGGGAGACCCAGTACTTC.

V is TRBV11-2 and J is TRBJ2-5; 8 nucleotides agree with TRBD1. The CDR3 spans 14 residues. The V segment lost 5 bases and the J segment 3 bases; nucleotides outside the gene matches: 5. Germline CDR1 and CDR2: SGHAT and FQNNGV. CDR3 region: CASSPMDREETQYF. The CDR3 DNA sequence: TGTGCCAGCAGCCCGATGGACAGGGAAGAGACCCAGTACTTC.

This clonotype came up many times. CDR3 loop: CASGLDGTDNEKLFF. The DNA of the CDR3 is TGTGCTAGTGGTTTGGACGGGACAGATAATGAAAAACTGTTTTTT. The chain combines TRBV12-5 with TRBJ1-4; 7 nucleotides match TRBD1. Germline values: CDR1 LGHNT, CDR2 FRNRAP. The trim removed 1 base at V and 4 bases at J, leaving 3 bases unmatched. CDR3 size: 15 residues.

The rearrangement links TRBV10-3 to TRBJ1-5; D is uncertain. Germline CDR1 ENHRY, CDR2 SYGVKD. V gave up 6 bases and J gave up 6 bases, with 18 bases separating them. This CDR3 region has 15 residues. CDR3 residues: CAIRADLLGGQPQHF. The CDR3 DNA reads TGTGCCATCAGGGCGGACCTGCTGGGTGGTCAGCCCCAGCATTTT.

The rearrangement uses TRBV7-2 and TRBJ2-5; TRBD2 agrees at 8 bases. CDR1 SGHTA and CDR2 FQGNSA come from the germline V gene. The CDR3 is made up of 16 amino acids. V lost 0 bases, J lost 2 bases, and 5 bases stayed unmatched. The DNA of the CDR3 is TGTGCCAGCAGCTTAGCCCGACTAGCGAGACAAGAGACCCAGTACTTC. This codes for CASSLARLARQETQYF.

This sequence joins TRBV5-1 and TRBJ1-1; D gene ambiguous. Between the trimmed V and J ends, which lost 0 bases and 1 base, there was a span of 10 bases. This CDR3 contains 15 residues. Germline CDR1 reads SGHRS; CDR2 reads YFSETQ. CDR3 DNA: TGCGCCAGCAGCTTGGAATGGGCGGGGAACACTGAAGCTTTCTTT. Protein product: CASSLEWAGNTEAFF.

The V call is TRBV11-2, the J call TRBJ2-7, with unresolved D. Trimming left V 3 bases short and J 2 bases short, with 14 bases between. CDR1 and CDR2 from the germline V gene are SGHAT and FQNNGV. This CDR3 has 15 residues. The CDR3 nucleotides are TGTGCCAGCAGCTTGCTGGAGACTGGGACCTACGAGCAGTACTTC. Protein sequence: CASSLLETGTYEQYF.

This clonotype was detected many times. The rearrangement links TRBV2 to TRBJ2-1; TRBD2 aligns across 8 bases. The CDR3 totals 15 residues. CDR1 and CDR2 from the germline V gene are SNHLY and FYNNEI. V shed 8 bases and J 9 bases; nucleotides not matched to a gene: 15. The CDR3 here is CASSGLASGLAEQFF. CDR3 bases: TGTGCCAGCTCCGGACTAGCATCGGGTTTGGCTGAGCAGTTCTTC.

This clonotype occurred many times. The rearrangement uses TRBV28 and TRBJ1-5; D not certain. Deletions cut 3 bases from V and 2 bases from J, with 20 bases between. The CDR3 has 18 amino acids. Germline-derived CDR1 and CDR2 are MDHEN and SYDVKM. CDR3 region: CASSLHSYTELGNQPQHF. The CDR3 DNA follows: TGTGCCAGCAGTTTGCATTCCTACACAGAATTGGGCAATCAGCCCCAGCATTTT.

This clonotype was picked up many times. V and J are TRBV11-1 and TRBJ1-6, with D perhaps matching TRBD1 (6 bases). The CDR3 has 16 amino acids. The V gene's germline CDR1 is SGHAT and CDR2 FQDESV (reference sequence). V was shortened by 5 bases and J by 9 bases, with 20 bases between the two germline ends. The CDR3 protein is CASSRTSGTIGSPLHF. In DNA, the CDR3 is TGTGCCAGCAGCCGTACCTCCGGGACAATCGGTTCACCCCTCCACTTT.

At least ten counts were recorded for this clonotype. This chain joins TRBV6-1 and TRBJ2-7; D is perhaps TRBD1 or TRBD2 (5 bases each). Trimming pared 6 bases from V and 3 bases from J, leaving 15 bases between. The CDR3 totals 14 residues. The germline CDR1 and CDR2 sequences are MNHNS and SASEGT. This CDR3 is CASSNPGRNYEQYF. The CDR3 coding sequence is TGTGCCAGCAGCAATCCGGGACGAAACTACGAGCAGTACTTC.

This clonotype was recorded at least ten times. This chain joins TRBV28 and TRBJ1-1, with D unresolved. Trimming took 6 bases from V and 3 from J, leaving 8 bases between them. From germline, CDR1 is MDHEN and CDR2 SYDVKM. The length of the CDR3 is 12 residues. CDR3 in amino acids: CASRRVYTEAFF. DNA of the CDR3: TGTGCCAGCAGGAGGGTTTACACTGAAGCTTTCTTT.

This clonotype was seen at least ten times. The DNA for the CDR3 is TGTGCCAGCAGTAACAGGTTAGAAAACATTCAGTACTTC. As protein: CASSNRLENIQYF. V is TRBV12-3 or TRBV12-4 and J is TRBJ2-4; D may be TRBD1 (5 bases). The CDR3 runs to 13 residues. Between the trimmed V and J ends, which lost 5 bases and 5 bases, there was a span of 10 bases.

This clonotype was detected a few times. J is TRBJ2-5 and V is TRBV20-1; tentatively, D is TRBD2 (6 bases). The germline V gene has CDR1 DFQATT and CDR2 SNEGSKA (reference sequence). V was trimmed by 1 base and J by 4 bases, leaving 16 bases between them. The CDR3 is made up of 15 amino acids. CDR3 sequence reads: CSARVPGVGRETQYF. CDR3 nucleotide sequence: TGCAGTGCTAGAGTACCGGGAGTCGGGCGAGAGACCCAGTACTTC.

Written as DNA, the CDR3 is TGCGCCAGCAACGCGGTGGGCACCGGGGAGCTGTTTTTT. Its translation: CASNAVGTGELFF. The chain uses TRBV5-1 and TRBJ2-2; the D is unclear. The CDR3 totals 13 residues. Trimming stripped 6 bases from V and 4 bases from J, with 10 bases between. Germline CDR1 SGHRS, CDR2 YFSETQ.

This clonotype was recorded many times. The chain links TRBV20-1 to TRBJ2-1, with D perhaps given as TRBD1 or TRBD2 (5 bases each). CDR1 and CDR2 from the germline V gene are DFQATT and SNEGSKA (reference sequence). The CDR3 runs 13 residues. V shed 5 bases and J shed 7 bases, with 15 bases lying between them. CDR3 region: CSAYDPGQNEQFF. The CDR3, as DNA: TGCAGTGCTTACGACCCGGGGCAAAATGAGCAGTTCTTC.

V gene TRBV4-1 combines with J gene TRBJ1-2; tentative D call: TRBD1 (6 bases). Per germline, CDR1 MGHRA and CDR2 YSYEKL. V was trimmed by 1 base and J by 8 bases, leaving 14 bases between them. This CDR3 contains 14 residues. The CDR3: CASSQGGGGPGYTF. In DNA, the CDR3 is TGCGCCAGCAGCCAAGGCGGAGGGGGGCCGGGCTACACCTTC.

This clonotype was recorded at least ten times. The chain links TRBV7-2 to TRBJ2-5; TRBD2 aligns across 9 bases. The V segment lost 3 bases and the J segment 4 bases; nucleotides outside the gene matches: 6. The germline CDR1 and CDR2 sequences are SGHTA and FQGNSA. The CDR3 length is 15 residues. CDR3 DNA: TGTGCCAGCAGCTTCGGCGGGGGGGCTGTAGAGACCCAGTACTTC. Its translation: CASSFGGGAVETQYF.

This clonotype has at least ten counts. The chain combines TRBV9 with TRBJ1-6, with 9 bases aligning to TRBD1. J gave up 3 bases and V 4 bases, and 2 bases lay outside the gene matches. Germline CDR1 and CDR2: SGDLS and YYNGEE. The CDR3 is made up of 15 amino acids. CDR3 sequence: CASSRTGDYNSPLHF. The CDR3 coding sequence is TGTGCCAGCAGCCGGACAGGGGACTATAATTCACCCCTCCACTTT.

This chain links TRBV28 with TRBJ2-7; 13 bases align to TRBD2. V gave up 5 bases and J gave up 7 bases; unmatched junction bases: 11. Germline V gives CDR1 MDHEN, CDR2 SYDVKM. The CDR3 covers 16 residues. CDR3 region: CASSPDGLAGVVEQYF. Written as DNA, the CDR3 is TGTGCCAGCAGTCCAGACGGACTAGCGGGAGTGGTTGAGCAGTACTTC.

This clonotype was observed at least ten times. The rearrangement links TRBV7-2 to TRBJ2-7, with TRBD1 matching over 10 bases. The CDR3 has 16 amino acids. Trimming removed 3 bases from V and 3 bases from J; junction bases left unmatched: 8. Per germline, CDR1 SGHTA and CDR2 FQGNSA. CDR3 amino acids: CASSFLPGQGNYEQYF. For the CDR3, the DNA is TGTGCCAGCAGCTTCTTGCCGGGACAGGGGAACTACGAGCAGTACTTC. The full variable domain, its missing parts supplied by reference TRBV7-2 and TRBJ2-7, is GAGVSQSPSNKVTEKGKDVELRCDPISGHTALYWYRQSLGQGLEFLIYFQGNSAPDKSGLPSDRFSAERTGGSVSTLTIQRTQQEDSAVYLCASSFLPGQGNYEQYFGPGTRLTVT.